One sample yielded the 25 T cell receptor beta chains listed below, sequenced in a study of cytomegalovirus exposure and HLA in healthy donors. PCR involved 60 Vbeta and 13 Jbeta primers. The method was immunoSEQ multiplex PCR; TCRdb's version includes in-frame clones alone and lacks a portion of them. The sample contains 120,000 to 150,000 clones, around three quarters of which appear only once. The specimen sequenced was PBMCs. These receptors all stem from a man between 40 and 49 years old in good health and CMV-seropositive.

CDR3 in DNA: TGTGCCAGCAGCTACCGCTACGAGCGGGGTCTCTACAATGAGCAGTTCTTC. It is translated as CASSYRYERGLYNEQFF. V gene TRBV13 combines with J gene TRBJ2-1; 7 positions match TRBD2. This CDR3 is built from 17 residues. Per the germline V gene, CDR1 is PRHDT and CDR2 is FYEKMQ (reference sequence). Unmatched junction bases numbered 12, after V lost 4 bases and J lost 3 bases. Complete variable domain (other parts from reference TRBV13 and TRBJ2-1): AAGVIQSPRHLIKEKRETATLKCYPIPRHDTVYWYQQGPGQDPQFLISFYEKMQSDKGSIPDRFSAQQFSDYHSELNMSSLELGDSALYFCASSYRYERGLYNEQFFGPGTRLTVL.

The CDR3 reads CASSWRQGLGNTIYF. The CDR3 DNA reads as TGTGCCAGCAGCTGGAGACAGGGGCTGGGAAACACCATATATTTT. The chain is built from TRBV6-5 and TRBJ1-3; TRBD1 aligns across 8 bases. Germline assignment: CDR1 MNHEY and CDR2 SVGAGI. The CDR3 loop spans 15 amino acids. V dropped 6 bases and J dropped 4; count of bases not matched to a gene: 8.

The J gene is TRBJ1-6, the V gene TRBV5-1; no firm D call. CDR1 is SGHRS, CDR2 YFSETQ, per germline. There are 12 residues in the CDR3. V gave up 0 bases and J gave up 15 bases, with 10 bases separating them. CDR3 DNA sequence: TGCGCCAGCAGCTTGGACAGCATGCTCCTCCACTTT. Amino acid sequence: CASSLDSMLLHF. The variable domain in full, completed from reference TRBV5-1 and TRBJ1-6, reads KAGVTQTPRYLIKTRGQQVTLSCSPISGHRSVSWYQQTPGQGLQFLFEYFSETQRNKGNFPGRFSGRQFSNSRSEMNVSTLELGDSALYLCASSLDSMLLHFGNGTRLTVT.

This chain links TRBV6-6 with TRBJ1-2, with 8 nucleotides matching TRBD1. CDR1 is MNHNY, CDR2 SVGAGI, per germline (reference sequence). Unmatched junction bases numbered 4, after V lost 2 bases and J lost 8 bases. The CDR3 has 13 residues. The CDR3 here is CASSYLQGDGYTF. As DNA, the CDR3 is TGTGCCAGCAGTTACCTACAGGGGGACGGCTACACCTTC.

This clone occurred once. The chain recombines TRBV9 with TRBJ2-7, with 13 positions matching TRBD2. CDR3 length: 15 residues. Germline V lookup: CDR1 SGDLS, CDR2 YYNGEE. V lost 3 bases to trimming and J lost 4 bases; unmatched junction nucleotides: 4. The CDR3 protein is CASSAALAGGYEQYF. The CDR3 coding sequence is TGTGCCAGCAGCGCTGCACTAGCGGGGGGGTACGAGCAGTACTTC.

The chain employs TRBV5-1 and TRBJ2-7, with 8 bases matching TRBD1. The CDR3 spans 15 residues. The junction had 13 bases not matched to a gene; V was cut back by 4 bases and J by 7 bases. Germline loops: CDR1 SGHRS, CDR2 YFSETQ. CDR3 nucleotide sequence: TGCGCCAGCAGCCCAAGGACAGGGTCCGGATTAGAGCAGTACTTC. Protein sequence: CASSPRTGSGLEQYF.

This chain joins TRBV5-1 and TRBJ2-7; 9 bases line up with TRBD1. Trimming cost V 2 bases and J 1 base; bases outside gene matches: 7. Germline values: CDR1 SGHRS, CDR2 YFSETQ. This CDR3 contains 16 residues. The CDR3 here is CASSLLPGQGSYEQYF. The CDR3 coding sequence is TGCGCCAGCAGCTTACTACCGGGACAGGGATCCTACGAGCAGTACTTC.

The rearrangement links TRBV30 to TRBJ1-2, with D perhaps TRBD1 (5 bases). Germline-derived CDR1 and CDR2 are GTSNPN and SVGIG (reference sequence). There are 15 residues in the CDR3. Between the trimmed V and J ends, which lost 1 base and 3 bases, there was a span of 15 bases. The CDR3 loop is CAWSEGSAPYYGYTF. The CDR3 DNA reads TGTGCCTGGAGTGAGGGGTCGGCTCCATACTATGGCTACACCTTC.

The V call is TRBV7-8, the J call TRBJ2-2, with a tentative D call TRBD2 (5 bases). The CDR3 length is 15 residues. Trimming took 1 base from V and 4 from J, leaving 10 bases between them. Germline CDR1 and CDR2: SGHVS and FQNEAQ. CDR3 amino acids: CASSLDSGSTGELFF. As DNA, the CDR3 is TGTGCCAGCAGCTTAGATTCGGGGAGCACCGGGGAGCTGTTTTTT.

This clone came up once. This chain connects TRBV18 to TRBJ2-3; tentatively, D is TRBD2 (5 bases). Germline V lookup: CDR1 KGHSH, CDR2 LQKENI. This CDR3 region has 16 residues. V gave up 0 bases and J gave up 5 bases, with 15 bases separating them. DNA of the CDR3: TGTGCCAGCTCACCACCGTCCGGCCCCGGGATAGATACGCAGTATTTT. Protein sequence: CASSPPSGPGIDTQYF.

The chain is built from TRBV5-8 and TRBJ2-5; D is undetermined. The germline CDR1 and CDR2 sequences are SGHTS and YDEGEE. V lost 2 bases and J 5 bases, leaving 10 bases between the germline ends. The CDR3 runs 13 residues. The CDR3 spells CASSFLRWETQYF. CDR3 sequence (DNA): TGTGCCAGCAGCTTCCTCAGGTGGGAGACCCAGTACTTC.

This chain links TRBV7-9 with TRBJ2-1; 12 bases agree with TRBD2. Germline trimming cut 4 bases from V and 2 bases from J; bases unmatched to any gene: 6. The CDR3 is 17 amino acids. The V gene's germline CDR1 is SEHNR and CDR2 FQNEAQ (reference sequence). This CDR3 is CASSSSSGGEPYNEQFF. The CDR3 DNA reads TGTGCCAGCAGCTCATCTAGCGGGGGGGAACCCTACAATGAGCAGTTCTTC.

In nucleotides, the CDR3 is TGTGCCACCGGAACTAGCGGGTACAATGAGCAGTTCTTC. This codes for CATGTSGYNEQFF. The chain employs TRBV10-3 and TRBJ2-1, with 9 bases identical to TRBD2. The CDR3 consists of 13 residues. V was clipped by 10 bases and J by 4 bases; unmatched bases: 5. Germline loops: CDR1 ENHRY, CDR2 SYGVKD.

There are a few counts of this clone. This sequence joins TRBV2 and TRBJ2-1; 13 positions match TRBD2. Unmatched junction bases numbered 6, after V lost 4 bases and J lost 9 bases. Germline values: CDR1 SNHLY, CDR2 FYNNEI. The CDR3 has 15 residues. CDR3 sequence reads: CASSGLAGGSGEQFF. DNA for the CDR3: TGTGCCAGCAGTGGACTAGCGGGGGGTTCTGGTGAGCAGTTCTTC. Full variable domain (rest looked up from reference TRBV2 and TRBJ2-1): EPEVTQTPSHQVTQMGQEVILRCVPISNHLYFYWYRQILGQKVEFLVSFYNNEISEKSEIFDDQFSVERPDGSNFTLKIRSTKLEDSAMYFCASSGLAGGSGEQFFGPGTRLTVL.

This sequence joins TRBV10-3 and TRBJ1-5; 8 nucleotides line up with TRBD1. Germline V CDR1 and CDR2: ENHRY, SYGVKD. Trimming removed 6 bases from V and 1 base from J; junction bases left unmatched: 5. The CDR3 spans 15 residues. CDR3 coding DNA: TGTGCCATCAGCGAGGACAGGGCGAGCAATCAGCCCCAGCATTTT. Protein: CAISEDRASNQPQHF.

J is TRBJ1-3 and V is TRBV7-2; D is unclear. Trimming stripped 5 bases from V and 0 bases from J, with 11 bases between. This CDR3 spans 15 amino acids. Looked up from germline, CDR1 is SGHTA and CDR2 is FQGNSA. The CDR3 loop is CASSQELRSGNTIYF. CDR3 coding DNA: TGTGCCAGCAGCCAAGAACTGCGCTCTGGAAACACCATATATTTT.

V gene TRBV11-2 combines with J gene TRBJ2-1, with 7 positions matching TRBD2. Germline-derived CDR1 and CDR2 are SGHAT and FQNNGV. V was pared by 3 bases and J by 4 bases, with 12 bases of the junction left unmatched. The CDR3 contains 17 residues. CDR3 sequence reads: CASSLRRLAVVYNEQFF. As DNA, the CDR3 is TGTGCCAGCAGCTTGAGGAGACTAGCTGTAGTTTACAATGAGCAGTTCTTC.

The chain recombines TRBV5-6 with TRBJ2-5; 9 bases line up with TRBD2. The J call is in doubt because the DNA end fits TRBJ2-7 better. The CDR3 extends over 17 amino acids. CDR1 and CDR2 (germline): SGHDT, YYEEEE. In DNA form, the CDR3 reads TGTGCCAGCAGCTTCTGGTCGCTAGCGGGGCTCTCCTACGAGCAGTACTTC. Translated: CASSFWSLAGLSYEQYF.

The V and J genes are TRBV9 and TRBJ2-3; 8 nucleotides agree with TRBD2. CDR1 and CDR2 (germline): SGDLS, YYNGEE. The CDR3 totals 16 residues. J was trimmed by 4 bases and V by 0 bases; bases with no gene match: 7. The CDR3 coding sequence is TGTGCCAGCAGCGTAGGCGGGGGGCGAATCGCAGATACGCAGTATTTT. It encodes CASSVGGGRIADTQYF. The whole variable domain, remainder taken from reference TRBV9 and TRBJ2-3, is DSGVTQTPKHLITATGQRVTLRCSPRSGDLSVYWYQQSLDQGLQFLIQYYNGEERAKGNILERFSAQQFPDLHSELNLSSLELGDSALYFCASSVGGGRIADTQYFGPGTRLTVL.

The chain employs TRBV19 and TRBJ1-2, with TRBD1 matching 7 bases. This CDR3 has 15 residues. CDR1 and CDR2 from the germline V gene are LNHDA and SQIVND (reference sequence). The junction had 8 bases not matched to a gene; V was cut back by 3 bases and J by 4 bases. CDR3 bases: TGTGCCAGTAGTATCCTCCAGGGGACAGTCTATGGCTACACCTTC. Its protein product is CASSILQGTVYGYTF.

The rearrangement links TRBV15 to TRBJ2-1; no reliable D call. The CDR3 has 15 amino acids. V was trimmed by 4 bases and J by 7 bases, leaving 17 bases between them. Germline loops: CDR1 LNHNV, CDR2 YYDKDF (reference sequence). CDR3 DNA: TGTGCCACCAGCATAACTAACCAAATCGGGAATGAGCAGTTCTTC. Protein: CATSITNQIGNEQFF.

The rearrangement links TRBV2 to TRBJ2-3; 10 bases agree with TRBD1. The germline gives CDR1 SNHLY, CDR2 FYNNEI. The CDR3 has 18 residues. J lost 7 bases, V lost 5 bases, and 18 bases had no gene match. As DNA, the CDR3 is TGTGCCAGCAGTACACCGGGACAGGGGTCTTATTCGCCAAATACGCAGTATTTT. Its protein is CASSTPGQGSYSPNTQYF.

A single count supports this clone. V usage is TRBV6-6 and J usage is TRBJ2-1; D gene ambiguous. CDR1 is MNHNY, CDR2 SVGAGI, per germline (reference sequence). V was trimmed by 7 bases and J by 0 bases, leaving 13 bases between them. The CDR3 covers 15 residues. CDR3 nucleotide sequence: TGTGCCAGCACCATCACTCCATACTCCTACAATGAGCAGTTCTTC. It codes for CASTITPYSYNEQFF.

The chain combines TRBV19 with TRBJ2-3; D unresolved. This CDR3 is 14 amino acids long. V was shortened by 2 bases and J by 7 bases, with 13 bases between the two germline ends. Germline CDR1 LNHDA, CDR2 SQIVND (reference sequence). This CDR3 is CASSISQATYTQYF. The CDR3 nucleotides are TGTGCCAGTAGTATATCTCAAGCCACTTATACGCAGTATTTT. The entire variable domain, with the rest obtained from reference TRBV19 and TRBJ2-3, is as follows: DGGITQSPKYLFRKEGQNVTLSCEQNLNHDAMYWYRQDPGQGLRLIYYSQIVNDFQKGDIAEGYSVSREKKESFPLTVTSAQKNPTAFYLCASSISQATYTQYFGPGTRLTVL.

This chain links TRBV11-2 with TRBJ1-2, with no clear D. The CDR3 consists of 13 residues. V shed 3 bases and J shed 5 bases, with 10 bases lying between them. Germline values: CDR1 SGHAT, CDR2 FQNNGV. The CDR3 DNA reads TGTGCCAGCAGCTTGATGAGCACTTATGGCTACACCTTC. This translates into CASSLMSTYGYTF.